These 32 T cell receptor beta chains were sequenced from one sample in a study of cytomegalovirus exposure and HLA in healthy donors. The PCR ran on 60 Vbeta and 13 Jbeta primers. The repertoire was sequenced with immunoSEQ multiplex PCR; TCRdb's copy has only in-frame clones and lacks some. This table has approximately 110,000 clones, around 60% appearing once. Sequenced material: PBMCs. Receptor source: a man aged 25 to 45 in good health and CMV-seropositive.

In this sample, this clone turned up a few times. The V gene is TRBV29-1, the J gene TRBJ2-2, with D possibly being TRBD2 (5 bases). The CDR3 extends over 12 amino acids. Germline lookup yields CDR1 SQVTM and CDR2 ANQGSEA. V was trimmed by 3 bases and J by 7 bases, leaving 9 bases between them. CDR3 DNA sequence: TGCAGCGTTGATAGGAGGTACGGGGAGCTGTTTTTT. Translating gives CSVDRRYGELFF.

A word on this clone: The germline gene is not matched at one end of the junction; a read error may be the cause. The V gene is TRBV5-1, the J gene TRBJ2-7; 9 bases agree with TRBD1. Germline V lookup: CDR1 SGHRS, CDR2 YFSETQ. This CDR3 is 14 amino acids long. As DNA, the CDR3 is TGCGTCAGCAGCGGCCCGGGACAGGGATACGAGCAGTACTTC. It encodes CVSSGPGQGYEQYF. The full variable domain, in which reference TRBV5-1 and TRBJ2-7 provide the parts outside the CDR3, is KAGVTQTPRYLIKTRGQQVTLSCSPISGHRSVSWYQQTPGQGLQFLFEYFSETQRNKGNFPGRFSGRQFSNSRSEMNVSTLELGDSALYLCVSSGPGQGYEQYFGPGTRLTVT.

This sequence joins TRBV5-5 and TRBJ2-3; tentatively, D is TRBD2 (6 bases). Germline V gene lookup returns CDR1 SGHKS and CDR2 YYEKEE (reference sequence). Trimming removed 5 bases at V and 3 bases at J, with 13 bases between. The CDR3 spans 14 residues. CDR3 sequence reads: CASRPGGGTDTQYF. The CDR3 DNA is TGTGCCAGCAGGCCCGGGGGTGGAACAGATACGCAGTATTTT.

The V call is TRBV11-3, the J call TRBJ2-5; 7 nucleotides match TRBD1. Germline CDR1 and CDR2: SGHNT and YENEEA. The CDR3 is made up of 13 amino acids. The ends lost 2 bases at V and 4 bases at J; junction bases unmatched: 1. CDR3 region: CASSLQGVETQYF. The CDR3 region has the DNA TGTGCCAGCAGCTTACAGGGGGTAGAGACCCAGTACTTC.

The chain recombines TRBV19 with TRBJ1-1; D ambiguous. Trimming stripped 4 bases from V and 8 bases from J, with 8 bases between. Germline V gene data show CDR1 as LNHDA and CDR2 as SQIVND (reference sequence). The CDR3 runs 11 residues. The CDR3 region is CASSTGLEAFF. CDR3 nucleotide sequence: TGTGCCAGTAGTACAGGATTGGAAGCTTTCTTT.

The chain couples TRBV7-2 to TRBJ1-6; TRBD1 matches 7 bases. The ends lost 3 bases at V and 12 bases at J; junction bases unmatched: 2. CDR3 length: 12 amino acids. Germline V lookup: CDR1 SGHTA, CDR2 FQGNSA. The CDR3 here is CASSFQGEPLHF. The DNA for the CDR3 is TGTGCCAGCAGCTTCCAGGGGGAACCCCTCCACTTT. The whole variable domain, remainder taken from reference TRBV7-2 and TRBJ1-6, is GAGVSQSPSNKVTEKGKDVELRCDPISGHTALYWYRQSLGQGLEFLIYFQGNSAPDKSGLPSDRFSAERTGGSVSTLTIQRTQQEDSAVYLCASSFQGEPLHFGNGTRLTVT.

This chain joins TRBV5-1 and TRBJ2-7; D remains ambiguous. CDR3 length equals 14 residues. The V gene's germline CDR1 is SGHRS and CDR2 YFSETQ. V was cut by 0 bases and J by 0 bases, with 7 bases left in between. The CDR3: CASSLDISSYEQYF. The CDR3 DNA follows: TGCGCCAGCAGCTTGGACATAAGCTCCTACGAGCAGTACTTC. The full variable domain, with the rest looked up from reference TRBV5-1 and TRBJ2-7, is KAGVTQTPRYLIKTRGQQVTLSCSPISGHRSVSWYQQTPGQGLQFLFEYFSETQRNKGNFPGRFSGRQFSNSRSEMNVSTLELGDSALYLCASSLDISSYEQYFGPGTRLTVT.

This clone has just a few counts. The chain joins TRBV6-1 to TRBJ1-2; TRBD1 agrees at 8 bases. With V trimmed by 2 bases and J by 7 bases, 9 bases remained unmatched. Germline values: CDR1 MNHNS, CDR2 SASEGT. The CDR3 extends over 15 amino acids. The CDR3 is CASSERTGRFGGYTF. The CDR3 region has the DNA TGTGCCAGCAGTGAAAGGACAGGGAGGTTCGGTGGCTACACCTTC.

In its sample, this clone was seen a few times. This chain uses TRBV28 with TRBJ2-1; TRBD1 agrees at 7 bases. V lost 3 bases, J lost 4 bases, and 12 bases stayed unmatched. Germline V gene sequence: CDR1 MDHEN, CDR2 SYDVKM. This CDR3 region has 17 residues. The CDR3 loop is CASSLPFEGAPYNEQFF. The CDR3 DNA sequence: TGTGCCAGCAGTTTGCCATTCGAGGGGGCGCCTTACAATGAGCAGTTCTTC. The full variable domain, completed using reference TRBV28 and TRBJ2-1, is DVKVTQSSRYLVKRTGEKVFLECVQDMDHENMFWYRQDPGLGLRLIYFSYDVKMKEKGDIPEGYSVSREKKERFSLILESASTNQTSMYLCASSLPFEGAPYNEQFFGPGTRLTVL.

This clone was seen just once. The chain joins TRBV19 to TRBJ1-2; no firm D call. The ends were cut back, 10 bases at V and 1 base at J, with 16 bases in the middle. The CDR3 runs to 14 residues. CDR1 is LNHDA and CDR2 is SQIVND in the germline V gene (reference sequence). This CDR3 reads CATSREAYNYGYTF. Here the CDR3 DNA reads TGTGCCACCTCCCGGGAGGCCTATAACTATGGCTACACCTTC. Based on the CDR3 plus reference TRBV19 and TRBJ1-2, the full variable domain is DGGITQSPKYLFRKEGQNVTLSCEQNLNHDAMYWYRQDPGQGLRLIYYSQIVNDFQKGDIAEGYSVSREKKESFPLTVTSAQKNPTAFYLCATSREAYNYGYTFGSGTRLTVV.

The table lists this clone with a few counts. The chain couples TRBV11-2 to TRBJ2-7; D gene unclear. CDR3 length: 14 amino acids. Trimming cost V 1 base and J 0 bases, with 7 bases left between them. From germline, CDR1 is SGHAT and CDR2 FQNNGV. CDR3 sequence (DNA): TGTGCCAGCAGCTTAGTTACCGGCTCCTACGAGCAGTACTTC. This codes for CASSLVTGSYEQYF.

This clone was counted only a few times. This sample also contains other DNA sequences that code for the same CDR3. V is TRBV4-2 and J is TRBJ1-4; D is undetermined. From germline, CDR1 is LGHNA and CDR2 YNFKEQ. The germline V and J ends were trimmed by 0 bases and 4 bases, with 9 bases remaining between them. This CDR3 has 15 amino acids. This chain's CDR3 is CASSQDRGFNEKLFF. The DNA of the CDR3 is TGTGCCAGCAGCCAAGATCGCGGATTTAATGAAAAACTGTTTTTT.

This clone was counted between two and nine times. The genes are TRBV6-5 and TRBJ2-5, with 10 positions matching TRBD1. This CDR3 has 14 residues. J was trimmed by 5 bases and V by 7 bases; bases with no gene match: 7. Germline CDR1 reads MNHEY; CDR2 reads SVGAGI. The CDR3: CASTRQGARETQYF. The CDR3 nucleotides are TGTGCCAGCACCAGACAGGGGGCGCGGGAGACCCAGTACTTC.

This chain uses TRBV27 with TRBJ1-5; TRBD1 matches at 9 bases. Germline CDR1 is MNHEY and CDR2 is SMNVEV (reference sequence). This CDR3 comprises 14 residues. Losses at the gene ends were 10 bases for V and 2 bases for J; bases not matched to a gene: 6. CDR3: CATAGQGGNQPQHF. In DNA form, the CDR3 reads TGTGCCACCGCGGGACAGGGAGGCAATCAGCCCCAGCATTTT.

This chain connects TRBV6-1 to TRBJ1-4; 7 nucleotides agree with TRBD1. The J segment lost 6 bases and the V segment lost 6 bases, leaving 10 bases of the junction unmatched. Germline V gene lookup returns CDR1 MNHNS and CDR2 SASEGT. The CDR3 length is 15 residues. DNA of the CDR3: TGTGCCAGCAGAGGTACCGGTACAGGGGATGAAAAACTGTTTTTT. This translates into CASRGTGTGDEKLFF.

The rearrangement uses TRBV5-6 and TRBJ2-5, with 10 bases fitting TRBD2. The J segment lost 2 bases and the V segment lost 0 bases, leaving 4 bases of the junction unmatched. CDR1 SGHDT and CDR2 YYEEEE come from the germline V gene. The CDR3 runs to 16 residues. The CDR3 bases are TGTGCCAGCAGCTTGGAGGCAGCGGGGGGGCAAGAGACCCAGTACTTC. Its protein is CASSLEAAGGQETQYF.

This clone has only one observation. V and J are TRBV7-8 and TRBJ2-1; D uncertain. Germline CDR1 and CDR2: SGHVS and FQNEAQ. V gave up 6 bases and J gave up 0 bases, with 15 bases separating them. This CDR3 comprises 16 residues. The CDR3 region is CASRNAWRSSYNEQFF. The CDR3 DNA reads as TGTGCCAGCAGAAATGCTTGGAGAAGCTCCTACAATGAGCAGTTCTTC.

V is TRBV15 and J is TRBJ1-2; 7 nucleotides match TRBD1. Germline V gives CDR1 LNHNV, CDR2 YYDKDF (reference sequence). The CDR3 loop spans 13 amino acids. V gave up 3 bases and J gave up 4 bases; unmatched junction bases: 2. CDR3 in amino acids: CATSSYRGYGYTF. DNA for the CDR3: TGTGCCACCAGCAGTTACAGGGGCTATGGCTACACCTTC. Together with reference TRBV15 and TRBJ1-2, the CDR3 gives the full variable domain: DAMVIQNPRYQVTQFGKPVTLSCSQTLNHNVMYWYQQKSSQAPKLLFHYYDKDFNNEADTPDNFQSRRPNTSFCFLDIRSPGLGDTAMYLCATSSYRGYGYTFGSGTRLTVV.

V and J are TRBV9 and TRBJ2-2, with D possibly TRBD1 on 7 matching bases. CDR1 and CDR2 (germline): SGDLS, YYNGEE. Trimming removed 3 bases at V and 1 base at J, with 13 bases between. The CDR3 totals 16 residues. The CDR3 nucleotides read TGTGCCAGCAGCGCCGGAGGGACAGTGAACACCGGGGAGCTGTTTTTT. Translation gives CASSAGGTVNTGELFF.

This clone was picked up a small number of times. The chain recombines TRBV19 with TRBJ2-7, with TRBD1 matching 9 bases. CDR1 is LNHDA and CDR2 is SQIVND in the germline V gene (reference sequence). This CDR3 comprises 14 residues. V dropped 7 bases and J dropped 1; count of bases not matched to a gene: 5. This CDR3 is CASKQGALSYEQYF. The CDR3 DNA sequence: TGTGCCAGTAAACAGGGGGCTTTATCCTACGAGCAGTACTTC.

The CDR3 spells CASSLRRGETQYF. The CDR3 coding sequence is TGTGCCAGCAGCCTCCGGCGGGGAGAGACCCAGTACTTC. J is TRBJ2-5 and V is TRBV7-6; a possible D gene is TRBD2 (6 bases). Trimming stripped 5 bases from V and 4 bases from J, with 11 bases between. The germline CDR1 and CDR2 sequences are SGHVS and FNYEAQ. The CDR3 is made up of 13 amino acids.

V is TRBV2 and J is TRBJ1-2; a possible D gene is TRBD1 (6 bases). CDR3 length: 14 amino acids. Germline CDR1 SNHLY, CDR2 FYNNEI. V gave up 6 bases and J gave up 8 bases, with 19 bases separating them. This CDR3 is CASSSGTRKQGYTF. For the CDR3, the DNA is TGTGCCAGCAGCAGTGGGACACGAAAACAGGGCTACACCTTC.

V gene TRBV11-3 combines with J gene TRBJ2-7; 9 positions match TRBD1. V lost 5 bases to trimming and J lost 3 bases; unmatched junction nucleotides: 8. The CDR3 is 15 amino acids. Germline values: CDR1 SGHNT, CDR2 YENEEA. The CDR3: CASSQRGTGIYEQYF. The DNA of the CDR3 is TGTGCCAGCAGCCAAAGAGGGACAGGGATCTACGAGCAGTACTTC.

This CDR3 reads CASTRSAYGYTF. The CDR3 DNA reads TGTGCCAGCACCAGGTCGGCCTATGGCTACACCTTC. The V call is TRBV7-2, the J call TRBJ1-2; the D is unclear. Trimming shortened V by 7 bases and J by 4 bases, and 10 bases separated the two germline ends. The CDR3 has 12 amino acids. The germline gives CDR1 SGHTA, CDR2 FQGNSA. The entire variable domain, with the rest obtained from reference TRBV7-2 and TRBJ1-2, is as follows: GAGVSQSPSNKVTEKGKDVELRCDPISGHTALYWYRQSLGQGLEFLIYFQGNSAPDKSGLPSDRFSAERTGGSVSTLTIQRTQQEDSAVYLCASTRSAYGYTFGSGTRLTVV.

This CDR3 reads CASSKQGVGTEAFF. Here the CDR3 DNA reads TGTGCCAGCAGCAAACAGGGAGTGGGGACTGAAGCTTTCTTT. J is TRBJ1-1 and V is TRBV7-2, with D perhaps matching TRBD1 (6 bases). CDR1 is SGHTA and CDR2 is FQGNSA in the germline V gene. This CDR3 is 14 amino acids long. V dropped 5 bases and J dropped 5 bases, with 15 bases sitting between them. The whole variable domain, remainder taken from reference TRBV7-2 and TRBJ1-1, is GAGVSQSPSNKVTEKGKDVELRCDPISGHTALYWYRQSLGQGLEFLIYFQGNSAPDKSGLPSDRFSAERTGGSVSTLTIQRTQQEDSAVYLCASSKQGVGTEAFFGQGTRLTVV.

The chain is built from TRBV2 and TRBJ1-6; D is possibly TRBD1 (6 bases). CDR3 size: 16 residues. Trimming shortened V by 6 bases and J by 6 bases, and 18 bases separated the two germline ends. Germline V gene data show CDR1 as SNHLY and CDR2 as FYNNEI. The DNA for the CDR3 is TGTGCCAGCAGCCCAAGGGGGGGGGACGTTAATTCACCCCTCCACTTT. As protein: CASSPRGGDVNSPLHF. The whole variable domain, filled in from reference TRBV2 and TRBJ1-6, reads EPEVTQTPSHQVTQMGQEVILRCVPISNHLYFYWYRQILGQKVEFLVSFYNNEISEKSEIFDDQFSVERPDGSNFTLKIRSTKLEDSAMYFCASSPRGGDVNSPLHFGNGTRLTVT.

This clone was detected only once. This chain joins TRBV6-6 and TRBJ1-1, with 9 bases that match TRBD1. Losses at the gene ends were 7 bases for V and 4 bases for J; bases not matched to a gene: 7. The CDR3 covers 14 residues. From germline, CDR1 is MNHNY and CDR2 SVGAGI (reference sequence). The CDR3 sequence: CASKTGGEGTEAFF. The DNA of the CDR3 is TGTGCCAGCAAAACAGGGGGCGAAGGCACTGAAGCTTTCTTT.

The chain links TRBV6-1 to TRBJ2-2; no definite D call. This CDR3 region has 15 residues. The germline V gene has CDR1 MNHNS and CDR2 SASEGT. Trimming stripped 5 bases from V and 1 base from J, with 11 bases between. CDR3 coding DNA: TGTGCCAGCAGTTTTCAACCGGGGAACACCGGGGAGCTGTTTTTT. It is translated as CASSFQPGNTGELFF.

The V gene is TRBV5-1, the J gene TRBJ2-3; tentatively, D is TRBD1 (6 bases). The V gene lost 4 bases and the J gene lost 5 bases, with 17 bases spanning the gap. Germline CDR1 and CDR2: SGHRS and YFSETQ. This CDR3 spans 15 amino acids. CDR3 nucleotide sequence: TGCGCCAGCAGCCCGGGTTTTGGGACACGAGATACGCAGTATTTT. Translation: CASSPGFGTRDTQYF.

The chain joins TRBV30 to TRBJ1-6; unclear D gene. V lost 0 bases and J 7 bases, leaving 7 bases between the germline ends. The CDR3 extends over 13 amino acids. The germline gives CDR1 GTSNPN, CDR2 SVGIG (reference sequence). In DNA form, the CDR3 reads TGTGCCTGGAGTGTACTAAAGAATTCACCCCTCCACTTT. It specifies CAWSVLKNSPLHF.

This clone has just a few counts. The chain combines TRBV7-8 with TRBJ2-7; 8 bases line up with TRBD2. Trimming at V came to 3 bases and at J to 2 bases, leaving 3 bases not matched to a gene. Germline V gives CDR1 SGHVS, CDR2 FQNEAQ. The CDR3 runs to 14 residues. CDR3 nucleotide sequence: TGTGCCAGCAGCTTTCTCGGGGGGGCCTACGAGCAGTACTTC. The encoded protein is CASSFLGGAYEQYF.

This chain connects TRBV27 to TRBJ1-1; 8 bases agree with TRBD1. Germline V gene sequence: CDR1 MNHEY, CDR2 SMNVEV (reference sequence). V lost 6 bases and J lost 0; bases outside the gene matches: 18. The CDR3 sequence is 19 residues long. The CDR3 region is CASSFETQGARTLNTEAFF. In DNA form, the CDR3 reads TGTGCCAGCAGCTTCGAAACGCAGGGGGCGCGGACCCTGAACACTGAAGCTTTCTTT.